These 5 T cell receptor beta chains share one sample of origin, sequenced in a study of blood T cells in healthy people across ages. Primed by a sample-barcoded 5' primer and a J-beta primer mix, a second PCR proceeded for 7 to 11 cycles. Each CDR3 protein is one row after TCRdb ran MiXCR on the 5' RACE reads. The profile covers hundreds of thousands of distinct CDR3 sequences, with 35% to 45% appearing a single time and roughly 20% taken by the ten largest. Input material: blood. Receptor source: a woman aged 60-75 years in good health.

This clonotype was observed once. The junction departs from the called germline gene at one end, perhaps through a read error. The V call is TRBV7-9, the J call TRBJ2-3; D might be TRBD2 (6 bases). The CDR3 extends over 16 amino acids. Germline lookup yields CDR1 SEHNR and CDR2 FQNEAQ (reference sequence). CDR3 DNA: TGTGCCAGCAGCTTAGAGGGCGGGGCCTCCACAGATATGCAGTATTTT. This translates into CASSLEGGASTDMQYF.

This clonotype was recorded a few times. CDR3 residues: CSAHTGEGEKLFF. DNA for the CDR3: TGCAGTGCTCATACAGGGGAGGGTGAAAAACTGTTTTTT. The V call is TRBV20-1, the J call TRBJ1-4; 7 nucleotides agree with TRBD1. Germline V gene data show CDR1 as DFQATT and CDR2 as SNEGSKA (reference sequence). CDR3 length equals 13 residues. V gave up 5 bases and J gave up 7 bases; unmatched junction bases: 7.

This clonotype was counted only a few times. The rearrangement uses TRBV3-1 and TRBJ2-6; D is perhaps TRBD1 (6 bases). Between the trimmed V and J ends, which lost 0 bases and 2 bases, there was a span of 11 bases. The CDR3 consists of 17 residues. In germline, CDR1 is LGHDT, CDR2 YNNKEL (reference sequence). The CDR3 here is CASSQDHRAAGANVLTF. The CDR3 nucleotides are TGTGCCAGCAGCCAAGATCACAGGGCGGCTGGGGCCAACGTCCTGACTTTC.

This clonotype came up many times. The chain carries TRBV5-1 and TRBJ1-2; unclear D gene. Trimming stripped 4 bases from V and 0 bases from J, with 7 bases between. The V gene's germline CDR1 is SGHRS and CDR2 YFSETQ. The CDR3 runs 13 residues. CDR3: CASSGIPNYGYTF. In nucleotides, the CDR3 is TGCGCCAGCAGCGGGATTCCTAACTATGGCTACACCTTC.

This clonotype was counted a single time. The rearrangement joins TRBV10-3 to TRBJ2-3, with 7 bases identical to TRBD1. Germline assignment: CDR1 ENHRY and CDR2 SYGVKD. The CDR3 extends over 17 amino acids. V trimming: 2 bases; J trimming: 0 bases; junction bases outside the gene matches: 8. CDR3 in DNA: TGTGCCATCAGTGAGCCTGACAGGGCCGGGAGCACAGATACGCAGTATTTT. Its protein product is CAISEPDRAGSTDTQYF.